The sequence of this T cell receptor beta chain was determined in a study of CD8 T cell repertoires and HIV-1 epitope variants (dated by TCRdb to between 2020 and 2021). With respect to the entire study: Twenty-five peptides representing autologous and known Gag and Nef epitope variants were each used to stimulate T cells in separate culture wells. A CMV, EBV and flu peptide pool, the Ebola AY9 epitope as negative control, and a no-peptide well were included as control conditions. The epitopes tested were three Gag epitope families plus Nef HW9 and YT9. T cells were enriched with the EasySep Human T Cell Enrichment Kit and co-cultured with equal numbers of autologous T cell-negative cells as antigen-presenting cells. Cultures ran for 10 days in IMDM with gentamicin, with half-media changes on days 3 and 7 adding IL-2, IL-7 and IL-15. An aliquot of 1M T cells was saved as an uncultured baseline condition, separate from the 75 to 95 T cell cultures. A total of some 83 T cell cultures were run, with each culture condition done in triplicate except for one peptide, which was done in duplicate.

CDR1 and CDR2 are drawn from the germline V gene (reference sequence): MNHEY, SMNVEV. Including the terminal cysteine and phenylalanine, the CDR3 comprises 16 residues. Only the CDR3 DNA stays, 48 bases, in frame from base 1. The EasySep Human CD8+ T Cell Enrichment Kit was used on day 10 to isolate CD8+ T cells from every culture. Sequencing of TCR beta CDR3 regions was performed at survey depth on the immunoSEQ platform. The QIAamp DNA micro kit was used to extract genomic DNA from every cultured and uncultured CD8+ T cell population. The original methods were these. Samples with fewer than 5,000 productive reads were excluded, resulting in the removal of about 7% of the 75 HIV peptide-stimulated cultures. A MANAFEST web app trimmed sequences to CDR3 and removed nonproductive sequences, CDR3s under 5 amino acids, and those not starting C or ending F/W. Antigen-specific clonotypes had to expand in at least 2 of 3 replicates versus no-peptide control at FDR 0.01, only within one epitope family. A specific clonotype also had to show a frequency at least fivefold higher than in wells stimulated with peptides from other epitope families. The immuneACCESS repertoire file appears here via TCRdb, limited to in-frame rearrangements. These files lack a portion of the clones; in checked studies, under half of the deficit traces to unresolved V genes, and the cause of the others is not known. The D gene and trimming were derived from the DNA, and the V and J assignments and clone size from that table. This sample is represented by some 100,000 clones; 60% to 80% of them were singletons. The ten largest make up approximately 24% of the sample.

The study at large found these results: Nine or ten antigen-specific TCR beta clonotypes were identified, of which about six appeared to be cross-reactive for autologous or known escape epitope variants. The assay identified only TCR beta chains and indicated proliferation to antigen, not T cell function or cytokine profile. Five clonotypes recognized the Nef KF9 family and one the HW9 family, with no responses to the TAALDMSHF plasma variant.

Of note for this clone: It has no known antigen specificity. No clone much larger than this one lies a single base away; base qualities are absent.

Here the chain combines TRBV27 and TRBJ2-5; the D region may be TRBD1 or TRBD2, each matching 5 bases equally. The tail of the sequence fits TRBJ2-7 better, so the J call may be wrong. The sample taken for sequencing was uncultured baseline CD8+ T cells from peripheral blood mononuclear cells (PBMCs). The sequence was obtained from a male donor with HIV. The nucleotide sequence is TGTGCCAGCAGCTGGTTAGCGTCAGGGTTGATCGACGAGCAGTACTTC. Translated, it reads CASSWLASGLIDEQYF.